These T cell receptor beta chains were read from a single sample in a study of blood T cell repertoires in COVID-19. Clones were sequenced by immunoSEQ multiplex PCR, and TCRdb holds only the in-frame ones, with some missing. The sample yields approximately 250,000 clones, approximately 90% seen once. The specimen was PBMCs or T cells enriched from blood (not recorded which). Receptors originate from a woman in her thirties or forties with acute COVID-19. The CDR3 runs from the conserved cysteine through the conserved F or W.

J	V	CDR3
TRBJ2-3	TRBV29-1	CSVEDILGGRTTDTQYF
TRBJ2-2	TRBV28	CASRDINTGELFF
TRBJ2-1	TRBV5-1	CASSSSGRAGDEQFF
TRBJ1-5	TRBV4-2	CASSQDPRGNSQPQHF
TRBJ1-3	TRBV5-1	CASSLGGRSDSGNTIYF
TRBJ1-1	TRBV6-1	CASSDLGQGVGGNDNTEAFF
TRBJ1-5	TRBV12-3/TRBV12-4	CASSLGSQPQHF
TRBJ2-5	TRBV28	CASSPYPQGAEETQYF
TRBJ2-2	TRBV12-3/TRBV12-4	CASSRRGTGELFF
TRBJ2-1	TRBV18	CASSPGQGGAEQFF
TRBJ2-3	TRBV7-6	CASSLSLSGLARPTPDTQYF
TRBJ2-1	TRBV9	CASSRVVWGLAGEQFF
TRBJ1-4	TRBV6-6	CASSRFRTGEAQLFF
TRBJ1-4	TRBV7-9	CASSLEWQGGEKLFF
TRBJ2-1	TRBV5-1	CASSLGPGNNEQFF
TRBJ2-4	TRBV7-9	CASSLEDRTTQGPYF
TRBJ2-2	TRBV9	CASSPRVADTGELFF
TRBJ1-1	TRBV2	CASTEGTENTEAFF
TRBJ2-4	TRBV10-3	CAISDRDTSKNIQYF
TRBJ2-7	TRBV6-5	CASSIRDRDYEQYF
TRBJ1-5	TRBV28	CASSFPQGQGNQPQHF
TRBJ2-5	TRBV10-1	CASSEFGTAQETQYF
TRBJ2-2	TRBV6-1	CASSEGGRVMAGELFF
TRBJ2-1	TRBV20-1	CSASFSGTNEQFF
TRBJ2-6	TRBV6-4	CASSGPGTNSGANVLTF
TRBJ2-2	TRBV19	CASSTTTDMNTGELFF
TRBJ2-4	TRBV4-1	CASSQGSGQGAVNIQYF
TRBJ1-2	TRBV12-3/TRBV12-4	CASSFWAGDGYTF
TRBJ1-1	TRBV25-1	CASSDFSRRANEAFF
TRBJ2-5	TRBV11-3	CASSFGTSGAQETQYF
TRBJ1-1	TRBV12-3/TRBV12-4	CASSLSQGFEAFF
TRBJ1-1	TRBV28	CASSFAVGQEMNTEAFF
TRBJ1-3	TRBV15	CATSRTGQGSGNTIYF
TRBJ2-2	TRBV29-1	CSVEWVGLAGGWNTGELFF
TRBJ2-1	TRBV3-1/TRBV3-2	CASSQVFYEQFF
TRBJ1-5	TRBV18	CASSPSGIQSTQHF
TRBJ2-1	TRBV13	CASSSYSGRASFNEQFF
TRBJ1-4	TRBV30	CAGQGRGTGEKLFF
TRBJ2-7	TRBV7-8	CASSASGQTYEQYF
TRBJ1-2	TRBV27	CASSLYMGSFDGYTF
TRBJ1-3	TRBV16	CASSQSMAVGNTIYF
TRBJ1-2	TRBV21-1	CASSKVSTAGTNYGYTF
TRBJ1-1	TRBV5-1	CASSLAAESVEAFF
TRBJ1-5	TRBV10-3	CAIRGTANQPQHF
TRBJ2-2	TRBV11-3	CASSTSSGMNTGELFF
TRBJ1-1	TRBV12-3/TRBV12-4	CASSFSGAFF
TRBJ1-5	TRBV30	CAWSWGQGASSNQPQHF
TRBJ2-7	TRBV5-1	CASSPRGLSGTSGRRYEQYF
TRBJ1-2	TRBV4-3	CASSQDRGRNNGYTF